These 27 T cell receptor beta chains originate from one sample sequenced in a study of CD8 T cells in ankylosing spondylitis. Findings of the study overall: Apparently characteristic of ankylosing spondylitis blood was a TCR beta motif (fewer than 10 highly homologous variants).

TCRdb passed the 5' RACE reads through MiXCR, listing each CDR3 protein once. The repertoire holds 750,000 to 850,000 distinct CDR3 sequences, with 10% to 15% as singletons. For these receptors, no antigen is known. Sequenced input: blood, either unsorted or a sorted T cell fraction (not recorded which). The receptors were sampled from a male donor with ankylosing spondylitis.

This clonotype was seen only a few times. This chain uses TRBV12-3 or TRBV12-4 with TRBJ2-7, with D perhaps being TRBD1 or TRBD2 (5 bases each). There are 17 residues in the CDR3. V was clipped by 6 bases and J by 2 bases, with 23 bases between them. CDR3 region: CASSATGPSYSAYEQYF. In DNA form, the CDR3 reads TGTGCCAGCAGCGCTACGGGGCCCTCATATAGCGCCTACGAGCAGTACTTC.

In its sample, this clonotype was seen many times. This chain uses TRBV12-3 or TRBV12-4 with TRBJ1-1; a possible D gene is TRBD1 (5 bases). Trimming stripped 3 bases from V and 1 base from J, with 9 bases between. This CDR3 comprises 14 residues. In nucleotides, the CDR3 is TGTGCCAGCAGTTTTGGACACCGGAACACTGAAGCTTTCTTT. The encoded protein is CASSFGHRNTEAFF.

This clonotype showed up many times. The chain has TRBV27 and TRBJ2-1, with D unresolved. This CDR3 is 13 amino acids long. Germline assignment: CDR1 MNHEY and CDR2 SMNVEV (reference sequence). The V gene lost 7 bases and the J gene lost 10 bases, with 17 bases spanning the gap. DNA for the CDR3: TGTGCCAGCACCCCTGGTTGGGCCGGCGAGCAGTTCTTC. Protein product: CASTPGWAGEQFF.

About this clonotype itself: Without the conserved terminal phenylalanine or tryptophan, this CDR3 likely stems from a read error. This chain joins TRBV10-3 and TRBJ2-3, with D possibly being TRBD1 or TRBD2 (5 bases each). V lost 6 bases to trimming and J lost 3 bases, with 7 bases between them. CDR1 ENHRY and CDR2 SYGVKD come from the germline V gene. This CDR3 is 12 amino acids long. CDR3 residues: CAISEGTDTQYL. The CDR3 coding sequence is TGTGCCATCAGCGAGGGGACAGATACGCAGTATCTT.

This clonotype occurred a few times. V gene TRBV18 combines with J gene TRBJ2-3; tentatively, D is TRBD1 (5 bases). CDR3 size: 17 residues. Trimming took off 5 bases at V and 0 bases at J, with 18 bases between the two ends. CDR1 KGHSH and CDR2 LQKENI come from the germline V gene. The CDR3 nucleotides read TGTGCCAGCTCAACGTTAGGGGTAACCCCTAGCACAGATACGCAGTATTTT. It translates to CASSTLGVTPSTDTQYF.

The chain has TRBV5-1 and TRBJ1-6, with D tentatively TRBD1 (5 bases). This CDR3 spans 16 amino acids. CDR1 and CDR2 (germline): SGHRS, YFSETQ. V lost 3 bases, J lost 4 bases, and 14 bases lay in between. CDR3 region: CASSYGTPQYNSPLHF. The CDR3, as DNA: TGCGCCAGCAGCTATGGGACGCCTCAATATAATTCACCCCTCCACTTT.

This chain uses TRBV5-5 with TRBJ2-6; the match to TRBD1 covers 9 bases. From germline, CDR1 is SGHKS and CDR2 YYEKEE (reference sequence). The CDR3 contains 15 residues. V lost 6 bases to trimming and J lost 3 bases; unmatched junction nucleotides: 4. The CDR3 DNA reads as TGTGCCAGCACGTACAGGGGGCGTGGGGCCAACGTCCTGACTTTC. This gives the protein CASTYRGRGANVLTF.

V and J are TRBV10-3 and TRBJ2-7; 7 nucleotides line up with TRBD1. The CDR3 is 13 amino acids. Trimming took 11 bases from V and 7 from J; bases not matched to a gene: 14. Germline CDR1 and CDR2: ENHRY and SYGVKD. The CDR3 nucleotides are TGTGCCTCAAACCGGGACAGTACGAGGGAGCAGTACTTC. Its protein product is CASNRDSTREQYF.

J is TRBJ1-2 and V is TRBV5-1; the D is unclear. This CDR3 contains 14 residues. The V gene lost 3 bases and the J gene lost 8 bases, with 17 bases spanning the gap. Germline values: CDR1 SGHRS, CDR2 YFSETQ. CDR3 coding DNA: TGCGCCAGCAGCTCCGACGGAGGAGGATGGGGCTACACCTTC. Protein product: CASSSDGGGWGYTF.

The V gene is TRBV5-1, the J gene TRBJ1-1; 7 positions match TRBD1. Germline V gene lookup returns CDR1 SGHRS and CDR2 YFSETQ. After removal of 0 bases from V and 3 bases from J, the junction contained 2 bases not matched to a gene. This CDR3 region has 14 residues. CDR3 sequence: CASSLETGHTEAFF. The DNA for the CDR3 is TGCGCCAGCAGCTTGGAGACAGGGCACACTGAAGCTTTCTTT.

V usage is TRBV6-2 or TRBV6-3 and J usage is TRBJ2-7; no firm D call. V shed 2 bases and J shed 3 bases, with 5 bases lying between them. Germline CDR1 is MNHEY and CDR2 is SVGEGT. The length of the CDR3 is 12 residues. The CDR3 DNA sequence: TGTGCCAGCAGTTACCCTATCTACGAGCAGTACTTC. Translation gives CASSYPIYEQYF.

The chain couples TRBV5-1 to TRBJ1-1; 9 bases are a match to TRBD1. The germline CDR1 and CDR2 sequences are SGHRS and YFSETQ. Trimming took 5 bases from V and 0 from J; bases not matched to a gene: 8. The CDR3 has 16 residues. The CDR3 coding sequence is TGCGCCAGCAGACCCGGGACAGGGTCGATGAACACTGAAGCTTTCTTT. As protein: CASRPGTGSMNTEAFF.

This chain joins TRBV28 and TRBJ2-7; a possible D gene is TRBD1 (6 bases). The V end lost 8 bases, the J end lost 3 bases, and 11 bases lay between the germline ends. This CDR3 contains 12 residues. Germline values: CDR1 MDHEN, CDR2 SYDVKM. CDR3 DNA sequence: TGTGCCAGCCGGGACACCTACTACGAGCAGTACTTC. Protein product: CASRDTYYEQYF. The complete variable domain, with remaining parts taken from reference TRBV28 and TRBJ2-7, reads DVKVTQSSRYLVKRTGEKVFLECVQDMDHENMFWYRQDPGLGLRLIYFSYDVKMKEKGDIPEGYSVSREKKERFSLILESASTNQTSMYLCASRDTYYEQYFGPGTRLTVT.

J is TRBJ2-3 and V is TRBV7-9; D possibly matches TRBD1 or TRBD2 (5 bases each). Germline loops: CDR1 SEHNR, CDR2 FQNEAQ (reference sequence). V was clipped by 6 bases and J by 2 bases, with 15 bases between them. This CDR3 has 15 residues. The CDR3 nucleotides are TGTGCCAGCAGTCCGAGGGGCCAGACCACAGATACGCAGTATTTT. Encoded protein: CASSPRGQTTDTQYF.

V gene TRBV6-2 or TRBV6-3 combines with J gene TRBJ2-7; D may be TRBD1 (5 bases). Between the trimmed V and J ends, which lost 4 bases and 6 bases, there was a span of 16 bases. This CDR3 spans 14 amino acids. CDR1 and CDR2 from the germline V gene are MNHEY and SVGEGT. The CDR3 sequence: CASSSLSRVREQYF. Here the CDR3 DNA reads TGTGCCAGCAGTTCCTTGTCCAGGGTTCGCGAGCAGTACTTC.

This clonotype was found a few times. This chain links TRBV4-2 with TRBJ2-3; D is ambiguous. Trimming pared 1 base from V and 5 bases from J, leaving 16 bases between. Germline V gene data show CDR1 as LGHNA and CDR2 as YNFKEQ. CDR3 length: 16 residues. CDR3 nucleotides: TGTGCCAGCAGCCAAGGGGCGGTGCGGAGCTTAGATACGCAGTATTTT. Its protein product is CASSQGAVRSLDTQYF.

This clonotype was recorded once. The chain is built from TRBV12-3 or TRBV12-4 and TRBJ2-1; the match to TRBD1 covers 8 bases. CDR3 size: 14 residues. J lost 9 bases, V lost 6 bases, and 10 bases had no gene match. The CDR3 region has the DNA TGTGCCAGCAGGACCGAAGGACAGGGAACTGAGCAGTTCTTC. Amino acid sequence: CASRTEGQGTEQFF.

This clonotype was seen repeatedly, ten times or more. The chain carries TRBV29-1 and TRBJ1-4, with D possibly matching TRBD1 (5 bases). CDR1 SQVTM and CDR2 ANQGSEA come from the germline V gene. The ends were cut back, 0 bases at V and 8 bases at J, with 10 bases in the middle. The length of the CDR3 is 13 residues. The CDR3, as DNA: TGCAGCGTTGAAGACAGGGAAGGAGAAAAACTGTTTTTT. Its protein is CSVEDREGEKLFF.

In this sample, this clonotype turned up once. The V and J genes are TRBV6-2 or TRBV6-3 and TRBJ2-7; TRBD2 might be the D (6 bases). Per the germline V gene, CDR1 is MNHEY and CDR2 is SVGEGT. Trimming removed 2 bases from V and 3 bases from J, with 14 bases in between. There are 15 residues in the CDR3. CDR3 sequence (DNA): TGTGCCAGCAGTTACCCCAACGGGGGAGACTACGAGCAGTACTTC. Protein product: CASSYPNGGDYEQYF.

The sample holds many counts of this clonotype. The rearrangement joins TRBV5-5 to TRBJ1-6; D gene unclear. V dropped 3 bases and J dropped 7 bases, with 2 bases sitting between them. Germline assignment: CDR1 SGHKS and CDR2 YYEKEE (reference sequence). The CDR3 loop spans 11 amino acids. The DNA of the CDR3 is TGTGCCAGCAGCTGGAATTCACCCCTCCACTTT. As protein: CASSWNSPLHF.

This clonotype was observed at least ten times. The chain joins TRBV10-3 to TRBJ2-1, with 12 positions matching TRBD2. This CDR3 is 15 amino acids long. The ends lost 7 bases at V and 7 bases at J; junction bases unmatched: 8. Germline V gene lookup returns CDR1 ENHRY and CDR2 SYGVKD. The CDR3 nucleotides are TGTGCCATCAAAGGGCTAGCGGGGGGGAGTAATGAGCAGTTCTTC. Its translation is CAIKGLAGGSNEQFF.

The chain links TRBV11-2 to TRBJ2-1, with 14 bases that match TRBD2. Germline V gene data show CDR1 as SGHAT and CDR2 as FQNNGV. Trimming cost V 5 bases and J 4 bases; bases outside gene matches: 4. CDR3 length: 16 amino acids. The CDR3 loop is CASSTRLAGGYNEQFF. CDR3 nucleotides: TGTGCCAGCAGCACCCGACTAGCGGGGGGGTACAATGAGCAGTTCTTC. Looking up the rest from reference TRBV11-2 and TRBJ2-1 gives the full variable domain: EAGVAQSPRYKIIEKRQSVAFWCNPISGHATLYWYQQILGQGPKLLIQFQNNGVVDDSQLPKDRFSAERLKGVDSTLKIQPAKLEDSAVYLCASSTRLAGGYNEQFFGPGTRLTVL.

This clonotype was recorded a few times. The chain links TRBV6-1 to TRBJ2-3; D not certain. This CDR3 region has 15 residues. Germline V CDR1 and CDR2: MNHNS, SASEGT. V was cut by 7 bases and J by 1 base, with 15 bases left in between. The CDR3 DNA sequence: TGTGCCAGCACCCGCAGTCCAGACGGCACAGATACGCAGTATTTT. The encoded protein is CASTRSPDGTDTQYF.

The rearrangement links TRBV20-1 to TRBJ2-1; perhaps TRBD2 as D (5 bases). Germline V CDR1 and CDR2: DFQATT, SNEGSKA (reference sequence). This CDR3 is built from 14 residues. Trimming stripped 6 bases from V and 5 bases from J, with 17 bases between. This CDR3 is CSASTRIGNNEQFF. The CDR3 bases are TGCAGTGCCTCTACTAGAATTGGGAACAATGAGCAGTTCTTC.

This clonotype was detected many times. The chain is built from TRBV20-1 and TRBJ2-1; 7 positions match TRBD2. Germline CDR1 and CDR2: DFQATT and SNEGSKA (reference sequence). The CDR3 has 13 residues. With V trimmed by 6 bases and J by 7 bases, 9 bases remained unmatched. The DNA of the CDR3 is TGCAGTGCCTTGACGGGAGGAGGAAATGAGCAGTTCTTC. It yields the protein CSALTGGGNEQFF.

The chain recombines TRBV28 with TRBJ1-5, with D perhaps TRBD1 (6 bases). In germline, CDR1 is MDHEN, CDR2 SYDVKM. The CDR3 is 14 residues long. The ends were cut back, 7 bases at V and 6 bases at J, with 16 bases in the middle. CDR3 amino acids: CASNHQGSSQPQHF. The CDR3 region has the DNA TGTGCCAGCAACCATCAGGGGTCTAGTCAGCCCCAGCATTTT.

This clonotype was counted only a few times. The gene calls are TRBV20-1 and TRBJ2-2, with D possibly matching TRBD2 (5 bases). Germline CDR1 reads DFQATT; CDR2 reads SNEGSKA (reference sequence). The ends were cut back, 1 base at V and 13 bases at J, with 10 bases in the middle. This CDR3 region has 11 residues. CDR3 region: CSARVKGRLFF. For the CDR3, the DNA is TGCAGTGCTAGAGTTAAAGGGAGGCTGTTTTTT.